One sample yielded the 17 T cell receptor beta chains listed below, sequenced in a study of T cell responses to AZD1222 COVID-19 vaccine. Using immunoSEQ multiplex PCR, the repertoire was profiled, and TCRdb retains in-frame clones only, with some absent. The repertoire consists of roughly 130,000 clones, with about 92% occurring once and the leading ten covering just over 3%. The starting material was peripheral blood, obtained on day 0 of AZD1222 vaccination. The receptors shown here come from an adult in good health.

The rearrangement links TRBV2 to TRBJ1-3; 7 positions agree with TRBD1. The V gene end was trimmed by 8 bases and the J gene end by 0 bases; junction bases not matched to a gene: 22. This CDR3 contains 20 residues. Germline-derived CDR1 and CDR2 are SNHLY and FYNNEI. The CDR3 reads CASGGFRTGSSEHSGNTIYF. The CDR3 region has the DNA TGTGCCAGCGGGGGTTTCCGGACAGGTTCCTCTGAACACTCTGGAAACACCATATATTTT.

The chain employs TRBV7-8 and TRBJ1-4; 9 bases are shared with TRBD1. This CDR3 is built from 17 residues. V gave up 3 bases and J gave up 7 bases; unmatched junction bases: 12. Germline CDR1 reads SGHVS; CDR2 reads FQNEAQ. CDR3 loop: CASSLDRGPPLGEKLFF. The CDR3 region has the DNA TGTGCCAGCAGCTTGGACAGGGGCCCCCCTTTGGGTGAAAAACTGTTTTTT.

V gene TRBV10-3 combines with J gene TRBJ2-2; TRBD1 agrees at 7 bases. V shed 6 bases, J shed 5 bases, and the junction held 6 bases outside the gene matches. This CDR3 spans 14 amino acids. Germline lookup yields CDR1 ENHRY and CDR2 SYGVKD. CDR3 sequence: CAIRGDSETGELFF. CDR3 nucleotide sequence: TGTGCCATCAGGGGGGACAGTGAAACCGGGGAGCTGTTTTTT.

CDR3 coding DNA: TGTGCTAGTGGTTTGGTACTGCTGGAGACTACGCAGTATTTT. Protein product: CASGLVLLETTQYF. The chain couples TRBV12-5 to TRBJ2-3, with D unclear. The germline V and J ends were trimmed by 0 bases and 8 bases, with 12 bases remaining between them. The length of the CDR3 is 14 residues. Germline CDR1 reads LGHNT; CDR2 reads FRNRAP. Variable domain in full (rest from reference TRBV12-5 and TRBJ2-3): DARVTQTPRHKVTEMGQEVTMRCQPILGHNTVFWYRQTMMQGLELLAYFRNRAPLDDSGMPKDRFSAEMPDATLATLKIQPSEPRDSAVYFCASGLVLLETTQYFGPGTRLTVL.

This rearrangement joins TRBV15 to TRBJ2-6; the D gene is possibly TRBD1 (5 bases). V dropped 0 bases and J dropped 2 bases, with 17 bases sitting between them. Germline assignment: CDR1 LNHNV and CDR2 YYDKDF (reference sequence). This CDR3 is 19 amino acids long. The CDR3 DNA reads TGTGCCACCAGCAGAGATCAACGGCAGGGTAGGACTGGGGCCAACGTCCTGACTTTC. It codes for CATSRDQRQGRTGANVLTF.

The CDR3 loop reads CASSSSTLYNEQFF. DNA of the CDR3: TGCGCCAGCAGCTCCTCGACCCTTTACAATGAGCAGTTCTTC. The V and J genes are TRBV5-1 and TRBJ2-1; the D is unclear. The germline V and J ends were trimmed by 3 bases and 4 bases, with 11 bases remaining between them. This CDR3 comprises 14 residues. Germline V CDR1 and CDR2: SGHRS, YFSETQ.

The rearrangement uses TRBV27 and TRBJ1-1, with D possibly matching TRBD1 (6 bases). The CDR3 is made up of 16 amino acids. The germline V and J ends were trimmed by 4 bases and 0 bases, with 15 bases remaining between them. Germline CDR1 reads MNHEY; CDR2 reads SMNVEV (reference sequence). CDR3 DNA: TGTGCCAGCAGTTCAAAGCAGGGGTTTGTGAACACTGAAGCTTTCTTT. Its protein product is CASSSKQGFVNTEAFF.

The chain links TRBV13 to TRBJ2-1; 10 nucleotides line up with TRBD2. V lost 1 base to trimming and J lost 5 bases; unmatched junction nucleotides: 14. Per germline, CDR1 PRHDT and CDR2 FYEKMQ (reference sequence). The CDR3 covers 19 residues. In nucleotides, the CDR3 is TGTGCCAGCAGCTTAGTAGCATACTCCGGGACTAGCGCGGACAATGAGCAGTTCTTC. It codes for CASSLVAYSGTSADNEQFF.

The chain couples TRBV25-1 to TRBJ2-3; D perhaps matches TRBD1 (6 bases). CDR3 size: 15 residues. Trimming took off 7 bases at V and 2 bases at J, with 16 bases between the two ends. Germline-derived CDR1 and CDR2 are MGHDK and SYGVNS. CDR3 region: CASIPKDSHTDTQYF. CDR3 DNA sequence: TGTGCCAGCATCCCAAAGGACAGCCACACAGATACGCAGTATTTT.

V and J are TRBV2 and TRBJ1-2; no clear D gene. The germline CDR1 and CDR2 sequences are SNHLY and FYNNEI. V was shortened by 1 base and J by 2 bases, with 11 bases between the two germline ends. The CDR3 consists of 15 residues. The CDR3 coding sequence is TGTGCCAGCAGTGAAGTGAGGGTAGGGAACTATGGCTACACCTTC. Protein: CASSEVRVGNYGYTF. Together with reference TRBV2 and TRBJ1-2, the CDR3 gives the full variable domain: EPEVTQTPSHQVTQMGQEVILRCVPISNHLYFYWYRQILGQKVEFLVSFYNNEISEKSEIFDDQFSVERPDGSNFTLKIRSTKLEDSAMYFCASSEVRVGNYGYTFGSGTRLTVV.

The V call is TRBV24-1, the J call TRBJ1-1; D gene ambiguous. The CDR3 runs 16 residues. The germline CDR1 and CDR2 sequences are KGHDR and SFDVKD. Deletions cut 3 bases from V and 1 base from J, with 14 bases between. This CDR3 reads CATSDDIPRGNTEAFF. For the CDR3, the DNA is TGTGCCACCAGTGATGATATCCCCCGAGGGAACACTGAAGCTTTCTTT.

The rearrangement uses TRBV18 and TRBJ1-1; 7 bases line up with TRBD1. Trimming cost V 3 bases and J 4 bases; bases outside gene matches: 14. The CDR3 has 17 amino acids. CDR1 KGHSH and CDR2 LQKENI come from the germline V gene. The CDR3 here is CASSPRTIGGEGTEAFF. In DNA form, the CDR3 reads TGTGCCAGCTCACCCCGCACGATAGGGGGCGAGGGCACTGAAGCTTTCTTT.

The chain recombines TRBV4-1 with TRBJ2-7; 8 bases are shared with TRBD2. This CDR3 contains 17 residues. Germline values: CDR1 MGHRA, CDR2 YSYEKL. V was clipped by 3 bases and J by 4 bases; unmatched bases: 14. The DNA for the CDR3 is TGCGCCAGCAGCCAGATGGGACCCGGGACTAGGCTTTACGAGCAGTACTTC. Translation: CASSQMGPGTRLYEQYF.

This sequence joins TRBV11-2 and TRBJ1-4, with D unclear. This CDR3 has 15 residues. CDR1 and CDR2 (germline): SGHAT, FQNNGV. The V end was cut by 5 bases, the J end by 5 bases, with 15 bases between. This chain's CDR3 is CASSAARAVNEKLFF. CDR3 bases: TGTGCCAGCAGCGCCGCGAGGGCGGTAAATGAAAAACTGTTTTTT.

This sequence joins TRBV7-3 and TRBJ2-2; no definite D call. CDR3 length: 16 amino acids. Per germline, CDR1 SGHTA and CDR2 FQGTGA. The V end lost 5 bases, the J end lost 5 bases, and 18 bases lay between the germline ends. As DNA, the CDR3 is TGTGCCAGCAGCCCAACACCGTCCCCTGCGACCGGGGAGCTGTTTTTT. Translated, it gives CASSPTPSPATGELFF.

CDR3 nucleotide sequence: TGTGCCAGCAGCGCCTATGCTTGGCTAGCGGATTACTACAATGAGCAGTTCTTC. As protein: CASSAYAWLADYYNEQFF. This chain joins TRBV9 and TRBJ2-1, with 7 positions matching TRBD2. Germline lookup yields CDR1 SGDLS and CDR2 YYNGEE. The CDR3 spans 18 residues. The junction had 15 bases not matched to a gene; V was cut back by 3 bases and J by 3 bases.

This clone was observed a single time. The chain has TRBV11-2 and TRBJ2-1, with a possible D match to TRBD2 (5 bases). Germline V gene lookup returns CDR1 SGHAT and CDR2 FQNNGV. CDR3 length: 15 amino acids. Trimming took off 1 base at V and 6 bases at J, with 13 bases between the two ends. Here the CDR3 reads CASSLGTGSGNEQFF. In DNA form, the CDR3 reads TGTGCCAGCAGCTTAGGGACTGGTAGTGGCAATGAGCAGTTCTTC.